This T cell receptor beta chain is drawn from a study of CD8 T cells in Susac syndrome. Trimming cost V 1 base and J 5 bases, with 12 bases left between them. The CDR3 spans 15 residues. Germline CDR1 MNHEY, CDR2 SVGEGT. In the case of this clonotype: No antigen is known for it.

Findings of the study overall: By the study's own acknowledgment, its TCR sequencing and HLA analysis included relatively few individuals.

cDNA came from about 0.51 to 1 ug RNA primed by random hexamers. Via MiXCR, TCRdb re-called the immunoSEQ multiplex PCR reads, giving one row per CDR3 protein. Of roughly 200,000 distinct CDR3 sequences in the sample, approximately 95% were seen once. The receptor was isolated from a human donor with multiple sclerosis. Material for sequencing was CD4+ T cells from PBMCs. The chain is built from TRBV6-2 or TRBV6-3 and TRBJ1-5; D is uncertain. DNA of the CDR3: TGTGCCAGCAGTTACTTGCGGAGGGATCATCAGCCCCAGCATTTT. Translated: CASSYLRRDHQPQHF.